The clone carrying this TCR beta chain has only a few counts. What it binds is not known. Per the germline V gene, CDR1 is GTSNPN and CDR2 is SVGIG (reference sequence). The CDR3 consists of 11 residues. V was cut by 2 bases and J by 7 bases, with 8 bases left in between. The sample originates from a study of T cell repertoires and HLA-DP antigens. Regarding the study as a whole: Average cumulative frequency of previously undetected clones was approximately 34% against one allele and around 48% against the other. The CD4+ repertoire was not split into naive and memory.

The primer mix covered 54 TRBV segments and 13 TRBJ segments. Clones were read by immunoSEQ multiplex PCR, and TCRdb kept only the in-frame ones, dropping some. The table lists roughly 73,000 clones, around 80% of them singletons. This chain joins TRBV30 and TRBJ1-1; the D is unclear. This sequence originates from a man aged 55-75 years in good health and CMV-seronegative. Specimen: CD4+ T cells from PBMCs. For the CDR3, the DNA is TGTGCCTGGAGTCGTGTGAATGAAGCTTTCTTT. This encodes CAWSRVNEAFF.